This T cell receptor beta chain was obtained from a study of beta chain features in type 1 diabetes. The single heparinised draw taken from each donor contained 90 to 150 mL of blood on average. The CDR3 consists of 14 residues. Germline-derived CDR1 and CDR2 are SEHNR and FQNEAQ (reference sequence). V lost 9 bases to trimming and J lost 0 bases; unmatched junction nucleotides: 5. Reverse transcribing all isolated RNA meant expressed TCRB transcripts were sequenced. Profiled with immunoSEQ multiplex PCR; TCRdb holds only in-frame clones, not every one. In the table there are about 270,000 clones, roughly an eighth of which are singletons. This clone came up a few times. Its antigen is unidentified. Study-level findings and limits: For Type 1 diabetes patients, all four CD4+ subsets carried TCRB CDR3s that were moderately but significantly shorter. Type 1 diabetes patients showed fewer insertions and more deletions at VDJ junctions.

The sample taken for sequencing was naive CD4+ T cells from blood. The sequence was obtained from a man in his thirties or forties with type 1 diabetes. This chain joins TRBV7-9 and TRBJ2-1; TRBD1 aligns across 7 bases. The CDR3 spells CASPRGSSYNEQFF. The CDR3 DNA sequence: TGTGCCAGTCCCAGGGGGTCCTCCTACAATGAGCAGTTCTTC.